The 20 T cell receptor beta chains below were found in one sample sequenced in a study of blood T cell repertoires in COVID-19. Sequenced by immunoSEQ multiplex PCR; TCRdb stores in-frame clones only, minus some. The table lists about 140,000 clones, around 90% of them singletons, with roughly a tenth in the top ten. Sequencing input: peripheral blood. The receptors were gathered from a man aged 55 to 70 with active or convalescent COVID-19.

This chain joins TRBV29-1 and TRBJ2-1; D perhaps matches TRBD2 (5 bases). This CDR3 spans 12 amino acids. Trimming stripped 2 bases from V and 7 bases from J, with 9 bases between. Germline CDR1 is SQVTM and CDR2 is ANQGSEA. DNA for the CDR3: TGCAGCGTTGAACGGGGTTGGAATGAGCAGTTCTTC. Translated, it gives CSVERGWNEQFF.

CDR3 DNA: TGTGCCAGGCCAAGGCGGGCTAGTATGGGCTACACAGATACGCAGTATTTT. It specifies CARPRRASMGYTDTQYF. The chain joins TRBV27 to TRBJ2-3, with D perhaps matching TRBD2 (5 bases). Deletions cut 9 bases from V and 2 bases from J, with 24 bases between. Germline V gene data show CDR1 as MNHEY and CDR2 as SMNVEV (reference sequence). This CDR3 spans 17 amino acids.

The chain is built from TRBV14 and TRBJ2-1; D is unresolved. The CDR3 spans 13 residues. Trimming shortened V by 0 bases and J by 12 bases, and 12 bases separated the two germline ends. CDR1 is SGHDN and CDR2 is FVKESK in the germline V gene. The CDR3 DNA sequence: TGTGCCAGCAGCCAAGAAAATCGCCTTAGGCAGTTCTTC. Translating it yields CASSQENRLRQFF.

This clone was found once. The gene calls are TRBV28 and TRBJ2-1; possible D gene TRBD2, 6 bases. Per germline, CDR1 MDHEN and CDR2 SYDVKM. Trimming removed 5 bases at V and 10 bases at J, with 21 bases between. The CDR3 is 15 residues long. The CDR3 reads CASSPQVGGVREQFF. CDR3 DNA: TGTGCCAGCAGTCCCCAGGTGGGAGGCGTTCGAGAGCAGTTCTTC. Supplemented by reference TRBV28 and TRBJ2-1, the full variable domain reads DVKVTQSSRYLVKRTGEKVFLECVQDMDHENMFWYRQDPGLGLRLIYFSYDVKMKEKGDIPEGYSVSREKKERFSLILESASTNQTSMYLCASSPQVGGVREQFFGPGTRLTVL.

This CDR3 is CASSKLGLPYEQYF. In nucleotides, the CDR3 is TGTGCCAGCAGCAAGTTGGGCCTCCCCTACGAGCAGTACTTC. The V and J genes are TRBV4-2 and TRBJ2-7; D call uncertain. The ends were cut back, 5 bases at V and 2 bases at J, with 13 bases in the middle. The germline V gene has CDR1 LGHNA and CDR2 YNFKEQ. The CDR3 consists of 14 residues.

The V and J genes are TRBV18 and TRBJ2-1, with D possibly matching TRBD2 (5 bases). The V gene's germline CDR1 is KGHSH and CDR2 LQKENI. The CDR3 contains 12 residues. V lost 3 bases to trimming and J lost 9 bases, with 9 bases between them. The CDR3 DNA is TGTGCCAGCTCACCTCTAACTAGTGAGCAGTTCTTC. It specifies CASSPLTSEQFF.

This clone appeared a few times. The chain couples TRBV18 to TRBJ1-5, with D perhaps matching TRBD1 (5 bases). The CDR3 contains 16 residues. Deletions cut 0 bases from V and 4 bases from J, with 13 bases between. Germline V gene sequence: CDR1 KGHSH, CDR2 LQKENI. CDR3 protein: CASSPPQGVLNQPQHF. The DNA for the CDR3 is TGTGCCAGCTCACCACCCCAGGGCGTCTTAAATCAGCCCCAGCATTTT.

The chain uses TRBV6-5 and TRBJ1-2, with a weak D call TRBD1 (6 bases). Per the germline V gene, CDR1 is MNHEY and CDR2 is SVGAGI. The V end lost 3 bases, the J end lost 7 bases, and 15 bases lay between the germline ends. This CDR3 contains 14 residues. The CDR3 nucleotides are TGTGCCAGCAGTTATAGTGGGGACACGAGTGGCTACACCTTC. Translation gives CASSYSGDTSGYTF.

The genes are TRBV5-1 and TRBJ1-5, with 8 positions matching TRBD1. CDR1 SGHRS and CDR2 YFSETQ come from the germline V gene. Trimming at V came to 0 bases and at J to 7 bases, leaving 6 bases not matched to a gene. This CDR3 comprises 15 residues. The CDR3 loop reads CASSLGDRSTQPQHF. The CDR3 DNA reads as TGCGCCAGCAGCTTGGGGGACAGGTCGACACAGCCCCAGCATTTT.

The CDR3 DNA follows: TGTGCCAGCAGCGTAGGGGCGGTAGGGGGCGCGGGGAACACTGAAGCTTTCTTT. Translated: CASSVGAVGGAGNTEAFF. This rearrangement joins TRBV9 to TRBJ1-1, with 7 nucleotides matching TRBD1. Unmatched junction bases numbered 12, after V lost 0 bases and J lost 1 base. CDR1 SGDLS and CDR2 YYNGEE come from the germline V gene. This CDR3 has 18 residues. Variable domain in full (rest from reference TRBV9 and TRBJ1-1): DSGVTQTPKHLITATGQRVTLRCSPRSGDLSVYWYQQSLDQGLQFLIQYYNGEERAKGNILERFSAQQFPDLHSELNLSSLELGDSALYFCASSVGAVGGAGNTEAFFGQGTRLTVV.

The CDR3 loop reads CASSSPFTGGFEQFF. CDR3 coding DNA: TGTGCCAGCAGTTCCCCATTTACGGGAGGATTTGAGCAGTTCTTC. The chain has TRBV27 and TRBJ2-1, with 7 bases fitting TRBD2. CDR1 and CDR2 from the germline V gene are MNHEY and SMNVEV (reference sequence). Trimming at V came to 4 bases and at J to 9 bases, leaving 12 bases not matched to a gene. The CDR3 covers 15 residues.

CDR3 sequence reads: CAISLTGDTEAFF. The CDR3 region has the DNA TGTGCCATCAGCTTGACAGGGGATACTGAAGCTTTCTTT. The chain links TRBV10-3 to TRBJ1-1, with 8 bases fitting TRBD1. Losses at the gene ends were 6 bases for V and 5 bases for J; bases not matched to a gene: 5. Germline CDR1 and CDR2: ENHRY and SYGVKD. CDR3 length: 13 amino acids.

The V gene is TRBV19, the J gene TRBJ1-1, with a tentative D call TRBD1 (5 bases). Germline assignment: CDR1 LNHDA and CDR2 SQIVND (reference sequence). This CDR3 region has 13 residues. Trimming stripped 6 bases from V and 1 base from J, with 9 bases between. The CDR3 is CASRGQGNTEAFF. As DNA, the CDR3 is TGTGCCAGTAGAGGGCAGGGGAACACTGAAGCTTTCTTT.

This clone was counted at least ten times. This chain joins TRBV11-2 and TRBJ2-1, with 8 nucleotides matching TRBD2. This CDR3 comprises 15 residues. J was trimmed by 8 bases and V by 1 base; bases with no gene match: 7. Germline V CDR1 and CDR2: SGHAT, FQNNGV. CDR3 amino acids: CASSLGSGKDYEQFF. The CDR3 DNA follows: TGTGCCAGCAGCTTAGGTAGCGGGAAGGACTATGAGCAGTTCTTC.

CDR3 coding DNA: TGTGCCTGGAGTGGGGGGGGCAGTCAGCCCCAGCATTTT. Its translation is CAWSGGGSQPQHF. J is TRBJ1-5 and V is TRBV30, with D possibly matching TRBD1 (6 bases). The CDR3 is 13 residues long. V shed 1 base and J shed 6 bases, with 10 bases lying between them. Germline lookup yields CDR1 GTSNPN and CDR2 SVGIG (reference sequence).

This chain links TRBV5-4 with TRBJ2-7, with TRBD2 matching over 8 bases. The CDR3 contains 12 residues. With 1 base clipped from V and 7 bases from J, the junction kept 1 base outside the gene matches. Germline CDR1 reads SGHNT; CDR2 reads YYREEE (reference sequence). The CDR3 sequence is CASSLTSGEQYF. The CDR3 DNA reads as TGTGCCAGCAGCTTGACTAGCGGTGAGCAGTACTTC. Full variable domain (remainder filled in from reference TRBV5-4 and TRBJ2-7): ETGVTQSPTHLIKTRGQQVTLRCSSQSGHNTVSWYQQALGQGPQFIFQYYREEENGRGNFPPRFSGLQFPNYSSELNVNALELDDSALYLCASSLTSGEQYFGPGTRLTVT.

The rearrangement uses TRBV10-3 and TRBJ2-7; 7 bases fit TRBD1. This CDR3 is built from 12 residues. The V gene end was trimmed by 2 bases and the J gene end by 13 bases; junction bases not matched to a gene: 8. Germline CDR1 ENHRY, CDR2 SYGVKD. This chain's CDR3 is CAISEGDRARYF. The CDR3 bases are TGTGCCATCAGTGAGGGTGACAGGGCCCGCTACTTC.

The V gene is TRBV11-1, the J gene TRBJ1-2, with 10 bases fitting TRBD1. Germline CDR1 and CDR2: SGHAT and FQDESV (reference sequence). The CDR3 is 16 amino acids. J lost 4 bases, V lost 5 bases, and 10 bases had no gene match. The CDR3 bases are TGTGCCAGCAGCCGCAAAGGGACAGGGGCCGTCTATGGCTACACCTTC. Protein sequence: CASSRKGTGAVYGYTF.

This chain links TRBV14 with TRBJ2-7; D unresolved. V lost 1 base and J lost 3, with 7 bases in between. The V gene's germline CDR1 is SGHDN and CDR2 FVKESK. This CDR3 spans 13 amino acids. CDR3 loop: CASSQGQFYEQYF. The CDR3 nucleotides are TGTGCCAGCAGCCAAGGACAATTCTACGAGCAGTACTTC.

The rearrangement links TRBV3-1 (or the pseudogene TRBV3-2) to TRBJ2-1; D uncertain. Germline CDR1 LGHDT, CDR2 YNNKEL (reference sequence). The V and J ends lost 1 base and 6 bases respectively, with 4 bases between them. The CDR3 has 12 residues. The CDR3 nucleotides read TGTGCCAGCAGCCAAGTCCGCAATGAGCAGTTCTTC. Its translation is CASSQVRNEQFF.